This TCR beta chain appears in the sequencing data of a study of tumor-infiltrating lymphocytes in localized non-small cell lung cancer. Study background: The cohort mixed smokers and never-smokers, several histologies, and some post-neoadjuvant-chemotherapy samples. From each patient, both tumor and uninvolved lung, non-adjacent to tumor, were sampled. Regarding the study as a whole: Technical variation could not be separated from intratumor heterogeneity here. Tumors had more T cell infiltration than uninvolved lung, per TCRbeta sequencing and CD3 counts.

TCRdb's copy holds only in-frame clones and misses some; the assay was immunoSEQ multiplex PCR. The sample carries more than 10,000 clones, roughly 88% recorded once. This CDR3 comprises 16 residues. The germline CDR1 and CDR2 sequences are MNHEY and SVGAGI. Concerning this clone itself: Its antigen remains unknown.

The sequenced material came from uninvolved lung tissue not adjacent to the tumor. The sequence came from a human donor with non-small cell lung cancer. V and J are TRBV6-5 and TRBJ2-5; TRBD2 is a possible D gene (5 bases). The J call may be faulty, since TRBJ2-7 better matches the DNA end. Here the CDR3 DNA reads TGTGCCAGCAGTTACTACGGGGTTGGGGTTACATTCGAGCAGTACTTC. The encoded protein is CASSYYGVGVTFEQYF.